The source of this TCR beta chain is a study of cytomegalovirus exposure and HLA in healthy donors. Trimming removed 6 bases from V and 4 bases from J, with 18 bases in between. Germline CDR1 KGHSH, CDR2 LQKENI. The length of the CDR3 is 16 residues. Both 60 Vbeta primers and 13 Jbeta primers went into the PCR. The assay was immunoSEQ multiplex PCR, and TCRdb's table has in-frame clones only and misses some. This sample's table reports 55,000 to 75,000 clones. Study results and limitations: A missense DCLRE1C variant was associated with V- and J-gene trimming of TCR beta chains in a later analysis, and an independent cohort replicated the association. The records held CMV serostatus as the only immune exposure information. Follow-up analysis found HLA locus-dependent TCR association rates, highest for DRB1 and lowest for HLA-C.

On this clone: Its matching antigen is unknown.

The material sequenced was PBMCs. The TCR originated in a male donor in good health and CMV-seronegative. The rearrangement uses TRBV18 and TRBJ2-2; D is unclear. CDR3: CASSRNHGVPTGELFF. The CDR3, as DNA: TGTGCCAGCTCTCGGAACCATGGAGTCCCCACCGGGGAGCTGTTTTTT. The whole variable domain, filled in from reference TRBV18 and TRBJ2-2, reads NAGVMQNPRHLVRRRGQEARLRCSPMKGHSHVYWYRQLPEEGLKFMVYLQKENIIDESGMPKERFSAEFPKEGPSILRIQQVVRGDSAAYFCASSRNHGVPTGELFFGEGSRLTVL.